The following is a TCR beta chain sequence with its context. The target antigen is unknown. A read error may account for a junction end that differs from germline. Sequencing relied on a cDNA template that was reverse transcribed from extracted RNA. This table comes from immunoSEQ multiplex PCR, and its TCRdb copy is limited to in-frame clones, with some not included. The sample includes 120,000 to 150,000 clones, roughly 80% seen only once; the top ten take 25%. Germline CDR1 and CDR2: MNHEY and SVGAGI. This CDR3 region has 14 residues. The sample originates from a study of CD8+ T cells in alopecia areata. Overall study: Those patients who were treated received oral tofacitinib, which was given at 5 to 10 mg twice daily for moderate-to-severe alopecia areata. Tofacitinib ran 6 to 18 months, followed by 6 months off drug. General study results and limits: Scalp clonality, along with expanded CD8+ clones among the top 100, was significantly decreased by tofacitinib.

Treatment indicated: oral pan-JAK inhibitor, 5-10 mg twice daily. Collection of lesional scalp punch biopsies and peripheral blood was performed in alopecia areata patients. The receptor was isolated from a human donor with alopecia areata. V and J are TRBV6-5 and TRBJ1-1; no firm D call. The sample was CD8+ T cells sorted from blood, taken at week 4, from a patient treated with tofacitinib. CDR3: CAISGVPENTEAFF. The DNA of the CDR3 is TGTGCCATCAGTGGGGTCCCCGAGAACACTGAAGCTTTCTTT.